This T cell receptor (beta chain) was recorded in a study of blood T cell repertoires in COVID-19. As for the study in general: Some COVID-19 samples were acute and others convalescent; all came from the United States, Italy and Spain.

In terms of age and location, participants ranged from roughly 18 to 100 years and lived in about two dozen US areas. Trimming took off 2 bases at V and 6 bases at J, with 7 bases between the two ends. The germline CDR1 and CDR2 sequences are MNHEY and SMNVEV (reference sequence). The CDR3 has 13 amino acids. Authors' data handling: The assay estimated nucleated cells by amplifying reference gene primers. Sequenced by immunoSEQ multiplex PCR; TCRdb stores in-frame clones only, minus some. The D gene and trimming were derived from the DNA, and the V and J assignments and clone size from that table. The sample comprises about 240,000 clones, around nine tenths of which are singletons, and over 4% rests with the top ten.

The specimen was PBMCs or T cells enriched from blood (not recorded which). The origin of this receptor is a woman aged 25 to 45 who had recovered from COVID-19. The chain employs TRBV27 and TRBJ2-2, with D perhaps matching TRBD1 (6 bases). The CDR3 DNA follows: TGTGCCAGCAGTTTACAGGGGTCCGGGGAGCTGTTTTTT. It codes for CASSLQGSGELFF.